This T cell receptor (beta chain) stems from a study of T cell responses to AZD1222 COVID-19 vaccine (dated by TCRdb to about 2021). Regarding the study in general: TCR sequencing covered some 250 trial participants: roughly 200 given two doses of AZD1222 and some 25 given two doses of MenACWY control vaccine. Enrollment into the trials was organized by age into subgroups of 18-55, 56-69 and 70-plus years, and those subgroups contained about 150, 27 and 61 TCR-sequenced participants, respectively.

Explained via the paper, the time point label denotes: about 28 days (+/-7) after the second vaccine dose. Because spike-specific TCR depth and breadth did not differ between the two schedules, AZD1222 recipients who got a second dose at roughly 4 weeks were pooled with those who got a second dose at roughly 12 weeks. The vaccinee samples were drawn from two UK trials, COV001 and COV002, one of which was a single-blind randomized controlled phase 2/3 trial testing AZD1222 (ChAdOx1 nCoV-19) in healthy adults. Trial participant PBMC samples were collected at day 0 and day 28 after the second dose for TCRbeta chain sequencing. The germline V gene encodes CDR1 LGHDT and CDR2 YNNKEL (reference sequence). Including cysteine and phenylalanine, the CDR3 has 14 amino acids. CDR3 DNA is the only sequence kept; it has 42 bases, read in frame from the first base. V is cut by 4 bases and J by 0 bases, and the space between the germline ends is 7 bases.

This clone was detected once. The clone's antigen remains unknown. Base qualities are not at hand, and no much larger clone is one base apart. The CDR3 regions of human TCRbeta chains were analyzed by immunosequencing. As for how the authors treated the data: TCRs in the repertoires were compared against a reference library of SARS-CoV-2-specific TCRs that had been generated with the MIRA antigen-specificity platform. Breadth was defined as the fraction of unique TCRs that were SARS-CoV-2-associated. Depth was defined as the fraction of total T cells that were SARS-CoV-2-associated. Each spike-specific TCR was assigned to its reactive spike region and to a CD4 or CD8 class using the MIRA data. Log10-transformed breadth and depth values were compared by one-way ANOVA with Sidak's multiple comparisons tests. TCRdb holds this immuneACCESS table with in-frame rearrangements only. Some clones are missing; in checked studies, unresolved V genes explain under half, and the rest has no known cause. The D gene and trimming were derived from the DNA, and the V and J assignments and clone size from that table. The sample table records about 180,000 clones; 80% to 95% of these occur just once. Of the sample, less than 2.5% falls within the top ten clones.

Study-level results and caveats: Reportedly, close to half of the unique spike-specific TCRs recognized epitopes lying outside the regions that are mutated in the B.1.351 and B.1.1.7 variants. Most participants were white British and females outnumbered males, and the authors suggested that clonal diversity may have been underestimated. No day 14 peak-response samples were available, so repertoires were characterized only after the peak T cell response. Only 5 to 7 AZD1222 recipients were SARS-CoV-2 seropositive at baseline, limiting conclusions about previously exposed vaccinees. After two AZD1222 doses, both the breadth and the depth of spike-specific TCRs were significantly higher than at day 0 and than in MenACWY recipients. The vaccine-associated CD4 TCRs covered the entire spike protein, and the dominant responses fell in regions 160-218 and 743-854. In the small 56-69-year group, the increase in depth fell short of significance, most likely because of low power.

The TCR comes from an adult who received the AZD1222 COVID-19 vaccine. Sequences were derived from peripheral blood, sampled 28 days after the second AZD1222 dose. Rearrangement joined TRBV3-1 (or the pseudogene TRBV3-2) to TRBJ1-3, with no reliable assignment of the D segment. The bases are TGTGCCAGCAGCCTAGGAGACTCTGGAAACACCATATATTTT. Protein translation: CASSLGDSGNTIYF.